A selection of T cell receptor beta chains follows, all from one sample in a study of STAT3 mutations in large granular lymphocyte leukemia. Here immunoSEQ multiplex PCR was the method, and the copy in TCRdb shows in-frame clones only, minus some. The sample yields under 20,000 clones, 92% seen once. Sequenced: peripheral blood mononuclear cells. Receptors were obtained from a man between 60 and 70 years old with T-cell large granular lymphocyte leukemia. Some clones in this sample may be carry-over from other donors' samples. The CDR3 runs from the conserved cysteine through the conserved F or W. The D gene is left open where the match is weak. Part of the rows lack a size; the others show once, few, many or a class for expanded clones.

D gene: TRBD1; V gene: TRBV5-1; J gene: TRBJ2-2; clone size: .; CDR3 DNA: TGCGCCAGCAGCTTGTGGGGTAGGGGACAGGGCTTCACCGGGGAGCTGTTTTTT; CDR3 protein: CASSLWGRGQGFTGELFF
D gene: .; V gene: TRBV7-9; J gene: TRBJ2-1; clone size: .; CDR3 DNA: TGTGCCAGCAGCGATGTAAGGGGGGGATATTATGAGCAGTTCTTC; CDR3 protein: CASSDVRGGYYEQFF
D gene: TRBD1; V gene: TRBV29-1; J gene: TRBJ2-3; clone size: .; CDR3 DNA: TGCAGCGGGGGGGGACAGGGGTCGTTCACAGATACGCAGTATTTT; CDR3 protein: CSGGGQGSFTDTQYF
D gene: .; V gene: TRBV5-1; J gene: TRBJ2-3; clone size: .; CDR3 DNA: TGCGCCAGCAGTAAGCCCGGCACAGATACGCAGTATTTT; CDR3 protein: CASSKPGTDTQYF
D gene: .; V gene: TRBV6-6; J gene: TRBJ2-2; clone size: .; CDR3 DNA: TGTGCCAGCAGTTACTCCTGGGACGGAGACACCGGGGAGCTGTTTTTT; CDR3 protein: CASSYSWDGDTGELFF
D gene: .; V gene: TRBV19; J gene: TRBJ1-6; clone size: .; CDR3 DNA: TGTGCCAGTACTCCCTCGCGGGGAGTATCCGAATCACCCCTCCACTTT; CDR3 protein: CASTPSRGVSESPLHF
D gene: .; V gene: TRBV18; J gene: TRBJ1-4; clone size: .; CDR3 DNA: TGTGCCAGCTCAGTGGGGCTTAGTGAAAAACTGTTTTTT; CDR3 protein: CASSVGLSEKLFF
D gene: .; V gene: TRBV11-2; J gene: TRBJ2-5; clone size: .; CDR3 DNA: TGTGCCAGCAGCTTAGGCGGAGCGGGCGCGGGGGAGACCCAGTACTTC; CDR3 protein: CASSLGGAGAGETQYF
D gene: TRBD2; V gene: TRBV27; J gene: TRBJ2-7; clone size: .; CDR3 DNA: TGTGCCAGCAGTTTACTCTCCGGGACTAGCAGGTACGAGCAGTACTTC; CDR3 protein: CASSLLSGTSRYEQYF
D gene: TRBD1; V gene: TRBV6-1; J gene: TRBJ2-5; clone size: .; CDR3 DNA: TGTGCCAGCATTGACAGGGGGCTTAAGGAGACCCAGTACTTC; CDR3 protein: CASIDRGLKETQYF
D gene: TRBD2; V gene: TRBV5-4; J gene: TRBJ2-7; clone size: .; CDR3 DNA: TGTGCCAGCAGCTTGGCCGGGAGCGGGAGCCCCCGGGAGCAGTACTTC; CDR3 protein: CASSLAGSGSPREQYF
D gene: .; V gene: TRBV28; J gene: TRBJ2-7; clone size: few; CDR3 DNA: TGTGCCAGCACCACCCTGGACGGGCAGTACTTC; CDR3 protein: CASTTLDGQYF
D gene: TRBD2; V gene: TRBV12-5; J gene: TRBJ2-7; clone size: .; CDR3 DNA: TGTGCTAGTGGCCCCGGGACTAGCTACGAGCAGTACTTC; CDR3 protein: CASGPGTSYEQYF
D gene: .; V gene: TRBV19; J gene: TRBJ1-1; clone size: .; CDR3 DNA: TGTGCCAGTAGTATGGGGATTACAGACGGGATGACTGAAGCTTTCTTT; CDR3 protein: CASSMGITDGMTEAFF
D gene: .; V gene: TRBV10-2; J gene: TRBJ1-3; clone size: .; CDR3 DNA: TGCGCCAGCAGGAGCCAGTCCGGAAACACCATATATTTT; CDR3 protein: CASRSQSGNTIYF
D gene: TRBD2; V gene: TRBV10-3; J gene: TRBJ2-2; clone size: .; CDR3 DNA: TGTGCCATCAGTGAGTCTAATAGCGGGAGCGCAAACACCGGGGAGCTGTTTTTT; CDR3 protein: CAISESNSGSANTGELFF
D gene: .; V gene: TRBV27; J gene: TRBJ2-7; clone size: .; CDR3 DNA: TGTGCCAGCAGTCCAATATTACTCGACGAGCAGTACTTC; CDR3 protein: CASSPILLDEQYF
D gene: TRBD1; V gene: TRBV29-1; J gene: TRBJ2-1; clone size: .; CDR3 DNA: TGCAGCGTTACCGGGACAGGGGGCAAGCAGTTCTTC; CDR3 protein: CSVTGTGGKQFF
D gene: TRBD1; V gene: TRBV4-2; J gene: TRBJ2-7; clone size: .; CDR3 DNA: TGTGCCAGCAGCCAAGATAAGGGGACAGGGACCTACGAGCAGTACTTC; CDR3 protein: CASSQDKGTGTYEQYF
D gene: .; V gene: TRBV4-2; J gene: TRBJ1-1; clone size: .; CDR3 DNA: TGTGCCAGCACCCCTCTAGCTTTAGACACTGAAGCTTTCTTT; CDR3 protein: CASTPLALDTEAFF
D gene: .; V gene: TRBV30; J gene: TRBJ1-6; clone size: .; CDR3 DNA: TGTGCCTGGAGGGCAGGGTGGAATTCACCCCTCCACTTT; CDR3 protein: CAWRAGWNSPLHF
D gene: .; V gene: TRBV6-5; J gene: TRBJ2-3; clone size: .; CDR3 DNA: TGTGCCAGCAGTTACTCTGCGGGACCCACAGATACGCAGTATTTT; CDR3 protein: CASSYSAGPTDTQYF
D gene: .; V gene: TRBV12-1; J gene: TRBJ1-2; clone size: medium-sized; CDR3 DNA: TGTGCCATCGCCCAAGGCATGGGCTATGGCTACACCTTC; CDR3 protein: CAIAQGMGYGYTF
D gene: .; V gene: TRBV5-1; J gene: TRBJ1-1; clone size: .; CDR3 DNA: TGCGCCAGCCGGGTGGAGGTCCAAGGCACTGAAGCTTTCTTT; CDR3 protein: CASRVEVQGTEAFF
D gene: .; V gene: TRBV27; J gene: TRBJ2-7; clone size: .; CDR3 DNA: TGTGCCAGCAGTTTACGCGGGACCTACGAGCAGTACTTC; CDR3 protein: CASSLRGTYEQYF
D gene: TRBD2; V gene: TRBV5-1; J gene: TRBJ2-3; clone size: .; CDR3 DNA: TGCGCCAGCAGCTCTACTGGAGCGGGAGGGCCGTCGGATACGCAGTATTTT; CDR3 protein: CASSSTGAGGPSDTQYF
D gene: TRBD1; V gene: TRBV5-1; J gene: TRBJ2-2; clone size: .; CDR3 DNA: TGCGCCAGCAGCTGGGGGGACAGGACCGGGGAGCTGTTTTTT; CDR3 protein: CASSWGDRTGELFF
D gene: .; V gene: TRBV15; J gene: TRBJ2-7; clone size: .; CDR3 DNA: TGTGCCACCAGCAGAGCCGTCGACGGAATGCAAGAGCAGTACTTC; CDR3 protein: CATSRAVDGMQEQYF
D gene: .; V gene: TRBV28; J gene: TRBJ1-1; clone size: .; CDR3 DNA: TGTGCCACCAAGAAGGGACGGACTGAAGCTTTCTTT; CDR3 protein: CATKKGRTEAFF
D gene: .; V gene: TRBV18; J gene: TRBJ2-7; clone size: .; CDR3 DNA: TGTGCCAGCTCACCAGGGGCGGGGACCGCCTACGAGCAGTACTTC; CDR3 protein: CASSPGAGTAYEQYF
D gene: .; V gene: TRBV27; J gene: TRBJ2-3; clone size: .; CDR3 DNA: TGTGCCAGCAAACCGGACTGGAGCACAGATACGCAGTATTTT; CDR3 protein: CASKPDWSTDTQYF
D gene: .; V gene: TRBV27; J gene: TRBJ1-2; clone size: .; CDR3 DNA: TGTGCCAGCAGTTTAAAGGGTGGTAATACTAACTATGGCTACACCTTC; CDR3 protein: CASSLKGGNTNYGYTF
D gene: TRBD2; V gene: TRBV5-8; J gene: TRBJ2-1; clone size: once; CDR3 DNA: TGTGCCAGCAGCTTGGAAGGGTTTGCGGGAGTCTATGAGCAGTTCTTC; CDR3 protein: CASSLEGFAGVYEQFF
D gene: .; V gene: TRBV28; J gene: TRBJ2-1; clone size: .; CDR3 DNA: TGTGCCAGCAGTTTATTTCCCGCGGGCTCCTACAATGAGCAGTTCTTC; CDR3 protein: CASSLFPAGSYNEQFF
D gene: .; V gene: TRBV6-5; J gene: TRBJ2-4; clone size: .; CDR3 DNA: TGTGCCACCCAGGGAGTCAAAAACATTCAGTACTTC; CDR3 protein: CATQGVKNIQYF
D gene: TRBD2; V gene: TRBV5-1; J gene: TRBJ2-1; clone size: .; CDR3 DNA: TGCGCCAGCAGCTTGGAAACTAGCGGGGGTGGCAATGAGCAGTTCTTC; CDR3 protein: CASSLETSGGGNEQFF
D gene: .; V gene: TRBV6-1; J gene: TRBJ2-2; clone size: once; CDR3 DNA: TGTGCCAGCAGATCATGGACAGCGAACACCGGGGAGCTGTTTTTT; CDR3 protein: CASRSWTANTGELFF
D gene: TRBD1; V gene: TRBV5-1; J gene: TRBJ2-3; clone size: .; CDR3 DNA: TGCGCCAGCAGCCCATCGGACAGGGGGAGCACAGATACGCAGTATTTT; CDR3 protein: CASSPSDRGSTDTQYF
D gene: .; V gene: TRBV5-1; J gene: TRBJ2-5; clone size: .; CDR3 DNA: TGCGCCAGCAGCTTCCAGGACGGCCAAGAGACCCAGTACTTC; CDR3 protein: CASSFQDGQETQYF